Listed below are T cell receptor beta chains from one sample, sequenced in a study of regulatory and conventional T cells in breast cancer. Using its own MiXCR run on the PCR reads, TCRdb lists one record per CDR3 protein. The table lists fewer than 1,500 distinct CDR3 sequences, approximately 78% of them singletons. Sample: regulatory T cells from blood. The receptors come from a male donor in good health. Each CDR3 is given with its conserved first and last residue. The order of the fields is V gene, CDR3 length, CDR3 protein.

TRBV4-3,15,CASSHETGRGQPQHF
TRBV5-4,14,CASSPMTGVGGYTF
TRBV28,15,CASSDPGQGAAGYTF
TRBV5-1,12,CASSLDTYGYTF
TRBV12-3/TRBV12-4,14,CASSAGGPNSPLHF
TRBV7-9,17,CASSSPRRVTSVDTQYF
TRBV15,16,CATSRDRTGSTDTQYF
TRBV20-1,14,CSARAGSQNTEAFF
TRBV6-2/TRBV6-3,19,CASSYLLDRSDWGNTEAFF
TRBV11-2,14,CASSPQGFTDTQYF
TRBV12-3/TRBV12-4,13,CASSFGRGYEQYF
TRBV20-1,13,CSARGIMNTEAFF